The clone carrying this T cell receptor beta chain was detected many times. Its antigen is still unknown. There are 15 residues in the CDR3. CDR1 and CDR2 (germline): SGDLS, YYNGEE. The V end lost 0 bases, the J end lost 8 bases, and 17 bases lay between the germline ends. The data were taken from a study of CD8 T cells in ankylosing spondylitis. TCRdb reprocessed the 5' RACE reads with MiXCR, giving one entry per CDR3 protein. Of 200,000 to 250,000 distinct CDR3 sequences in the sample, roughly 6.6% were seen once. Regarding the study as a whole: Researchers reportedly found disease-linked clones significantly enriched in matched ankylosing spondylitis synovial fluid. Within ankylosing spondylitis blood, a TCR beta motif made up of eight highly homologous variants appeared to be characteristic.

The sample comprised blood, either unsorted or a sorted T cell fraction (not recorded which). V and J are TRBV9 and TRBJ1-2, with a possible D match to TRBD1 (6 bases). The receptor comes from a male donor with ankylosing spondylitis. The DNA for the CDR3 is TGTGCCAGCAGCGTAGCTACCGGACCAGGGGACGGCTACACCTTC. Protein sequence: CASSVATGPGDGYTF.